The rows below give T cell receptor beta chains drawn from one sample of a study of graft-versus-host responses after intestinal transplantation. These receptors are not linked to any known antigen. Libraries were prepared by immunoSEQ multiplex PCR; TCRdb keeps only in-frame clonotypes and omits some of them. Counted here are approximately 130,000 clones, roughly nine tenths occurring once; the ten biggest clones make up over 0.15%. The specimen was unstimulated CD4+ T cells sorted from spleen or lymph node cells, collected before intestinal transplant. These receptor sequences come from a human donor who received an intestinal transplant. The CDR3 runs from the conserved cysteine through the conserved F or W. Fields, in order: V gene, D gene, clone size, J gene, CDR3 protein, CDR3 DNA. D genes are given only for firm matches. Not every row has a clone size; where given, it reads once, few, many or a size class.

TRBV13	TRBD1	NA	TRBJ1-1	CASSLEGGAEAFF	TGTGCCAGCAGCTTAGAAGGGGGCGCTGAAGCTTTCTTT
TRBV14	NA	few	TRBJ1-2	CASSQDYRKGGYTF	TGTGCCAGCAGCCAAGACTACAGGAAGGGTGGCTACACCTTC
TRBV10-3	NA	NA	TRBJ2-2	CAIRGSGTPLWTGELFF	TGTGCCATCAGGGGCTCCGGGACCCCCTTGTGGACCGGGGAGCTGTTTTTT
TRBV5-6	TRBD1	NA	TRBJ2-5	CASSLPGTGQETQYF	TGTGCCAGCAGCTTACCAGGGACAGGCCAAGAGACCCAGTACTTC
TRBV29-1	NA	NA	TRBJ1-1	CSVDQGRNTEAFF	TGCAGCGTTGACCAAGGGCGGAACACTGAAGCTTTCTTT
TRBV15	TRBD1	NA	TRBJ1-2	CATSRAGTGGIYGYTF	TGTGCCACCAGCAGAGCCGGGACAGGGGGTATCTATGGCTACACCTTC
TRBV6-5	TRBD1	NA	TRBJ1-2	CASSPLQGPSGYTF	TGTGCCAGCAGTCCCCTACAGGGGCCTTCTGGCTACACCTTC
TRBV2	TRBD1	NA	TRBJ2-3	CASSGTGVGTDTQYF	TGTGCCAGCAGCGGGACAGGGGTGGGCACAGATACGCAGTATTTT
TRBV28	NA	NA	TRBJ2-5	CASSLKFLDEETQYF	TGTGCCAGCAGTTTAAAATTTCTGGACGAAGAGACCCAGTACTTC
TRBV12-5	TRBD1	NA	TRBJ1-2	CASGLVLRTGEGYTF	TGTGCTAGTGGTTTGGTACTTAGGACAGGGGAAGGCTACACCTTC
TRBV30	NA	NA	TRBJ2-3	CAWSLHGADTQYF	TGTGCCTGGAGTTTGCACGGGGCAGATACGCAGTATTTT
TRBV2	NA	NA	TRBJ2-2	CASSDPGGTTGELFF	TGTGCCAGCAGTGACCCCGGGGGAACCACCGGGGAGCTGTTTTTT
TRBV30	TRBD1	NA	TRBJ2-5	CAWRAKGAPGETQYF	TGTGCCTGGAGGGCGAAGGGGGCCCCGGGAGAGACCCAGTACTTC
TRBV19	NA	NA	TRBJ2-1	CASSRDSYNEQFF	TGTGCCAGTAGTCGGGACTCCTACAATGAGCAGTTCTTC
TRBV7-8	NA	NA	TRBJ1-2	CASSPDQGYYGYTF	TGTGCCAGCAGCCCAGATCAGGGGTACTATGGCTACACCTTC
TRBV5-4	TRBD1	few	TRBJ1-6	CASSQGQTNSPLHF	TGTGCCAGCAGCCAGGGACAGACCAATTCACCCCTCCACTTT
TRBV28	NA	NA	TRBJ2-3	CASRLGRVDTQYF	TGTGCCAGCAGGCTCGGAAGAGTAGATACGCAGTATTTT
TRBV6-6	NA	once	TRBJ1-5	CASSSRGTNNQPQHF	TGTGCCAGCAGTTCTCGAGGGACAAACAATCAGCCCCAGCATTTT
TRBV4-1	NA	NA	TRBJ1-2	CASSQAGTYYGYTF	TGCGCCAGCAGCCAAGCCGGGACTTACTATGGCTACACCTTC
TRBV30	NA	NA	TRBJ2-7	CAWSVLTYEQYF	TGTGCCTGGAGTGTATTGACCTACGAGCAGTACTTC
TRBV27	NA	NA	TRBJ2-5	CASRRTGGETQYF	TGTGCCAGCAGGAGAACAGGAGGAGAGACCCAGTACTTC
TRBV27	NA	NA	TRBJ1-2	CASSPDWNYGYTF	TGTGCCAGCAGTCCGGACTGGAACTATGGCTACACCTTC
TRBV2	TRBD1	NA	TRBJ1-2	CASSERGPYGYTF	TGTGCCAGCAGTGAAAGGGGGCCCTATGGCTACACCTTC
TRBV6-5	NA	NA	TRBJ1-1	CASSYAGNTEAFF	TGTGCCAGCAGTTACGCTGGGAACACTGAAGCTTTCTTT
TRBV19	NA	NA	TRBJ2-2	CAGSILGGRNTGELFF	TGTGCCGGTAGTATATTGGGGGGAAGAAACACCGGGGAGCTGTTTTTT
TRBV5-1	TRBD1	NA	TRBJ1-1	CASSIGTAAQRNTEAFF	TGCGCCAGCAGCATCGGGACAGCGGCCCAGAGGAACACTGAAGCTTTCTTT